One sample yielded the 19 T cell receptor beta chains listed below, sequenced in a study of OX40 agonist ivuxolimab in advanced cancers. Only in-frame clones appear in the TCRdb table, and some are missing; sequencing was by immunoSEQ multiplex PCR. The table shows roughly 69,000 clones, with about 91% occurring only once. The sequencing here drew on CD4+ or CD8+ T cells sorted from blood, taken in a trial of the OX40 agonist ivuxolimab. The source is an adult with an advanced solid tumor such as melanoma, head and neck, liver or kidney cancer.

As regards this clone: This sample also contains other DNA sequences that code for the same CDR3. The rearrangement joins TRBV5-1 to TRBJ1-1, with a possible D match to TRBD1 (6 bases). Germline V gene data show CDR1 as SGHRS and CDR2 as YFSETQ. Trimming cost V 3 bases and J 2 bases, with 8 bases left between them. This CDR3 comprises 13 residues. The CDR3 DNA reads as TGCGCCAGCAGCTCACAGGGAAACACTGAAGCTTTCTTT. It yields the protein CASSSQGNTEAFF.

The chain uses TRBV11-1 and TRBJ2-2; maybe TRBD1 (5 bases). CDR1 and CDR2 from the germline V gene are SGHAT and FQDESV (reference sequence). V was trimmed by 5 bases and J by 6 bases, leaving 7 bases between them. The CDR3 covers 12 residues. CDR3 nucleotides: TGTGCCAGCAGCAAGGGGTCCGGGGAGCTGTTTTTT. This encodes CASSKGSGELFF.

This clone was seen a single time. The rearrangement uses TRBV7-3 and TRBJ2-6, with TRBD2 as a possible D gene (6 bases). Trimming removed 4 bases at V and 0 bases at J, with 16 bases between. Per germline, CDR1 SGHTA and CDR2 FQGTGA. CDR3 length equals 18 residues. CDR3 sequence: CASSSGLGRNSGANVLTF. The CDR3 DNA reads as TGTGCCAGCAGCTCGGGACTGGGACGAAACTCTGGGGCCAACGTCCTGACTTTC.

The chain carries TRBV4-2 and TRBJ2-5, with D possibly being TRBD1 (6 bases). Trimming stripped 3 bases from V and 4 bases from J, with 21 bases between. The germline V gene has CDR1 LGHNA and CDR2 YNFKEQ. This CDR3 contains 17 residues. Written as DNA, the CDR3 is TGTGCCAGCAGCCAGACTTCGGGGCAGGGGTTTTTAGAGACCCAGTACTTC. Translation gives CASSQTSGQGFLETQYF.

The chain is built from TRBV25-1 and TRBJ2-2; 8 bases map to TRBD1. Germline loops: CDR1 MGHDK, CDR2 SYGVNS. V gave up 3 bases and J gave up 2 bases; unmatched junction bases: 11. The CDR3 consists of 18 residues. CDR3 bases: TGTGCCAGCAGTGATCCCCCAGGACAGGGCTATAACACCGGGGAGCTGTTTTTT. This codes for CASSDPPGQGYNTGELFF.

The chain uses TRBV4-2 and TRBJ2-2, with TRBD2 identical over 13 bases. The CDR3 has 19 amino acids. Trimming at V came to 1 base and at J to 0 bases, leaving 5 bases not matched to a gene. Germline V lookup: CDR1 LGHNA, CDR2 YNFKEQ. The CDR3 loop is CASSQVWTSGGANTGELFF. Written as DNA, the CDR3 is TGTGCCAGCAGCCAAGTTTGGACTAGCGGGGGCGCGAACACCGGGGAGCTGTTTTTT.

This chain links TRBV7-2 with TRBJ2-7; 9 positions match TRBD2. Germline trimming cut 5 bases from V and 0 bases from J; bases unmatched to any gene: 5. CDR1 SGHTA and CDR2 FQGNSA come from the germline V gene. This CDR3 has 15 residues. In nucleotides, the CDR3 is TGTGCCAGCAGCCGGGCTAGCGGGGACTCCTACGAGCAGTACTTC. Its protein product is CASSRASGDSYEQYF.

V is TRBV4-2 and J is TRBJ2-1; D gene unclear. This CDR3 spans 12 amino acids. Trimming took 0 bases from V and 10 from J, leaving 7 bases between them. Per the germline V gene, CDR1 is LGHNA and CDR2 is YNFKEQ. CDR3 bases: TGTGCCAGCAGCCAAGATAGTAGAGAGCAGTTCTTC. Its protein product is CASSQDSREQFF.

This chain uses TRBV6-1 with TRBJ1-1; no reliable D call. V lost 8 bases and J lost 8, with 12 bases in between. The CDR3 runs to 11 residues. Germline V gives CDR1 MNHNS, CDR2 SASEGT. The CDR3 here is CASYLDREAFF. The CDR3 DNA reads TGTGCCAGCTATCTGGACCGAGAAGCTTTCTTT.

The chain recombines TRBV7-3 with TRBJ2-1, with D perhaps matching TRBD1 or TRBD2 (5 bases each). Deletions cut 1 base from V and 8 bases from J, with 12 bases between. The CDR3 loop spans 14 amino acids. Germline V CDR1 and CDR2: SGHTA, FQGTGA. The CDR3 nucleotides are TGTGCCAGCAGCTTAAACCGGGGACGGTATGAGCAGTTCTTC. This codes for CASSLNRGRYEQFF.

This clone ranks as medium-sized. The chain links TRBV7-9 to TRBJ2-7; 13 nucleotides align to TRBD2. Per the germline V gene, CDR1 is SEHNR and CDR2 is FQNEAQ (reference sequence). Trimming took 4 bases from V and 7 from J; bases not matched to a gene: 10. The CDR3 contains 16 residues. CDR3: CASSSLGLAGEDEQYF. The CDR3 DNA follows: TGTGCCAGCAGCTCCTTAGGACTAGCGGGAGAAGATGAGCAGTACTTC.

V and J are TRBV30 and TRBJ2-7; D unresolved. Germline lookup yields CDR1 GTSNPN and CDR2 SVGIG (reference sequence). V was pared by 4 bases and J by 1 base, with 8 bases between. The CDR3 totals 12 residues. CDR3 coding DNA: TGTGCCTGGACTCGAAGTTCCTACGAGCAGTACTTC. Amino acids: CAWTRSSYEQYF.

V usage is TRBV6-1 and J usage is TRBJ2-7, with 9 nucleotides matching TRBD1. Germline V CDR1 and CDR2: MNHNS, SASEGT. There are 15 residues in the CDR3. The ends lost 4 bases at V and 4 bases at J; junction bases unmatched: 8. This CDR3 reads CASSGGTGKFYEQYF. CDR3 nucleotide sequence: TGTGCCAGCAGTGGAGGGACAGGGAAGTTTTACGAGCAGTACTTC.

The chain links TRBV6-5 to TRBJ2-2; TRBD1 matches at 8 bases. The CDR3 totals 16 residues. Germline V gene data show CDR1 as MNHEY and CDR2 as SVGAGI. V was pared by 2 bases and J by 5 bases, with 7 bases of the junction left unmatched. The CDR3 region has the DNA TGTGCCAGCAGTTACCCCCGACAGGGGACGACCGGGGAGCTGTTTTTT. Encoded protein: CASSYPRQGTTGELFF.

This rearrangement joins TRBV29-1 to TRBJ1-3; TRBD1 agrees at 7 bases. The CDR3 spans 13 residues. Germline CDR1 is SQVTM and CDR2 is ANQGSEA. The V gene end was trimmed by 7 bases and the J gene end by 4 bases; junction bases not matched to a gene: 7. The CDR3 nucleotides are TGCAGCGCTGGGACAGTCCAGGGAAACACCATATATTTT. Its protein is CSAGTVQGNTIYF.

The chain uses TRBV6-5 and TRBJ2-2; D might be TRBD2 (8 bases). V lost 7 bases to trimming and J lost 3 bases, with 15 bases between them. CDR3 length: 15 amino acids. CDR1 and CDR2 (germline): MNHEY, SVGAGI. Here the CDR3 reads CASTGRGPYTGELFF. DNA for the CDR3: TGTGCCAGCACCGGGAGGGGGCCCTACACCGGGGAGCTGTTTTTT.

The DNA of the CDR3 is TGTGCCAGCAGCAAAGCGCTTGCCGTGGGGGTAAGGCAGAATAAAGGCTCCTATAATTCACCCCTCCACTTT. Its translation: CASSKALAVGVRQNKGSYNSPLHF. The chain couples TRBV21-1 to TRBJ1-6. TRBV21-1 has pseudogene status. This CDR3 region has 24 residues.

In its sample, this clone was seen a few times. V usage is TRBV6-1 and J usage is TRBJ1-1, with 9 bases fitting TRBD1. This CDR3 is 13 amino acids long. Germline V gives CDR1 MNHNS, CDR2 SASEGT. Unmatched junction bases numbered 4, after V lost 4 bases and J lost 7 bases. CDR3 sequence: CASSALDRGEAFF. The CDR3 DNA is TGTGCCAGCAGTGCGCTGGACAGGGGTGAAGCTTTCTTT.

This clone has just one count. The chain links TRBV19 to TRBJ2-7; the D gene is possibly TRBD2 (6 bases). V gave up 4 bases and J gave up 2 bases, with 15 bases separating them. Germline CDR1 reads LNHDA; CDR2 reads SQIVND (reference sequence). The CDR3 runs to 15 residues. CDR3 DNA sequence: TGTGCCAGTAGTACTTTATGGGACTCAGCCTACGAGCAGTACTTC. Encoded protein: CASSTLWDSAYEQYF.